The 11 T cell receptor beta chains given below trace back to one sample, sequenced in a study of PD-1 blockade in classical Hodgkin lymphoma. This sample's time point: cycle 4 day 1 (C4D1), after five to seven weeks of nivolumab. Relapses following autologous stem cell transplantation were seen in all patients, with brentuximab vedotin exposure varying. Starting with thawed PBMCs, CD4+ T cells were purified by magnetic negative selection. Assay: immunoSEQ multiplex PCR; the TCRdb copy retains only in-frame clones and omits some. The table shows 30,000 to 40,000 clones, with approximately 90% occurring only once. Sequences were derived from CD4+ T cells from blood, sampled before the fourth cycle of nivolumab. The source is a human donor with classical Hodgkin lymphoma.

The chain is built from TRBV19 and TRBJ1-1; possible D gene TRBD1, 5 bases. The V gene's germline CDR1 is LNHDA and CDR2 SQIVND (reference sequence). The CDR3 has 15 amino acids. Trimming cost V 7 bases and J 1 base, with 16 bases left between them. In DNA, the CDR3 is TGTGCCAGTAACGGGGCGAGGGCGGAGAACACTGAAGCTTTCTTT. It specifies CASNGARAENTEAFF.

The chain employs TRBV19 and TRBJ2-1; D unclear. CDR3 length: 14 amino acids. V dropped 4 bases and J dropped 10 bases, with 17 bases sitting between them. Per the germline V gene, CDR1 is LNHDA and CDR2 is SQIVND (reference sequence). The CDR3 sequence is CASSTGSDLPEQFF. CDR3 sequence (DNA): TGTGCCAGTAGTACTGGGTCCGACCTTCCGGAGCAGTTCTTC.

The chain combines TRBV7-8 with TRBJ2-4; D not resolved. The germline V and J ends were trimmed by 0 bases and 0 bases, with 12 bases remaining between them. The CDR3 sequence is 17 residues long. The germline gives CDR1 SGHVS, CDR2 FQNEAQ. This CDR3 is CASSLARVTVAKNIQYF. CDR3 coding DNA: TGTGCCAGCAGCTTAGCGCGAGTAACAGTAGCCAAAAACATTCAGTACTTC.

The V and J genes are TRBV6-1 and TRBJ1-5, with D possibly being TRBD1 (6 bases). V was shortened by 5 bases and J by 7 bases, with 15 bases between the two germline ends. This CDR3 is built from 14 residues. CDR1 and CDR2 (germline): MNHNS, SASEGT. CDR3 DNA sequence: TGTGCCAGCAGTCTTCAGGGGATAGGGCAGCCCCAGCATTTT. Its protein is CASSLQGIGQPQHF.

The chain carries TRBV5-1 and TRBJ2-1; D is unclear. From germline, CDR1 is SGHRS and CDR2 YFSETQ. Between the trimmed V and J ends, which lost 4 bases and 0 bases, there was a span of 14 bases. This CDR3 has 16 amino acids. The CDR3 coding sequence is TGCGCCAGCAGCCCCGGATGGGAAGCCTCCTACAATGAGCAGTTCTTC. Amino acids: CASSPGWEASYNEQFF.

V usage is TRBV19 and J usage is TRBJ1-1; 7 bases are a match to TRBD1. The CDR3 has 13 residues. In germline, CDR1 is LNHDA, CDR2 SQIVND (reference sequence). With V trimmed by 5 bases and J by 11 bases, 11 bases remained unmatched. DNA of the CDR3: TGTGCCAGTAGTCACCGGGACAGCCCGGAGGCTTTCTTT. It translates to CASSHRDSPEAFF.

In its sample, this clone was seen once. CDR3 DNA: TGTGCCAGCAGTTTCGAACCAGCGGGCACAGATACGCAGTATTTT. This translates into CASSFEPAGTDTQYF. The V call is TRBV27, the J call TRBJ2-3, with a possible D match to TRBD2 (5 bases). V was trimmed by 3 bases and J by 1 base, leaving 11 bases between them. Germline V gives CDR1 MNHEY, CDR2 SMNVEV (reference sequence). This CDR3 is built from 15 residues.

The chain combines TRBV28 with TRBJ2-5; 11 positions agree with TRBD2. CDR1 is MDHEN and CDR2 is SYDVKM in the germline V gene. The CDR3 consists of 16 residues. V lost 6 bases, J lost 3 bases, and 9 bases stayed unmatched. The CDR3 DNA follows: TGTGCCAGCAGGGAACTCCCGGGACTAGCGGAAGAGACCCAGTACTTC. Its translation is CASRELPGLAEETQYF.

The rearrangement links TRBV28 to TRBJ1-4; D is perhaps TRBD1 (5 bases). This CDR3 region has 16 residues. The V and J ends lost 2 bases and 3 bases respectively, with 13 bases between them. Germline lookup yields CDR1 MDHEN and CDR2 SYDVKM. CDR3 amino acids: CASSLGTGVANEKLFF. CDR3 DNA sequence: TGTGCCAGCAGTTTAGGGACGGGCGTAGCTAATGAAAAACTGTTTTTT.

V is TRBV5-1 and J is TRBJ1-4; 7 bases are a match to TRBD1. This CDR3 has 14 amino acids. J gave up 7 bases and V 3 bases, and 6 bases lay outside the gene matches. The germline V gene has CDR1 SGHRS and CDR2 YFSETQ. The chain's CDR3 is CASSSPGQLEKLFF. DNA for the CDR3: TGCGCCAGCAGCTCCCCGGGACAGCTTGAAAAACTGTTTTTT.

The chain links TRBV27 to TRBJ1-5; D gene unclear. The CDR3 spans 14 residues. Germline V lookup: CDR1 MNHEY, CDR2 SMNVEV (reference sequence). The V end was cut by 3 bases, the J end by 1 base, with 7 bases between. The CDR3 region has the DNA TGTGCCAGCAGTTTCTCTCAAAGCAATCAGCCCCAGCATTTT. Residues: CASSFSQSNQPQHF.